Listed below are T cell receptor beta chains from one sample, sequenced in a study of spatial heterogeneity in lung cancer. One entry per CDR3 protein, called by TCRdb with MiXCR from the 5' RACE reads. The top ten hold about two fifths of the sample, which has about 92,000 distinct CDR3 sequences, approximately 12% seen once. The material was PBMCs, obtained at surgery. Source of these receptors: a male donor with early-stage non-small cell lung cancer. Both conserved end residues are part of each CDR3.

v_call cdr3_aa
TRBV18 CASSPSRSHIQYF
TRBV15 CATSRVGREKGTDTQYF
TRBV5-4 CASRHGGAQETQYF
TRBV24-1 CATSDLDIRGTGDRNEKLFF
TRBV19 CASSSLIEMRPLPPNQPQHF
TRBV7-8 CASAYRMNTEAFF
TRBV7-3 CASSLTLGRYTRELFF
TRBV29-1 CSVSGNSNQPQHF
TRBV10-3 CATGQPNTGEPFF
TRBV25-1 CASSESMIDEQFF
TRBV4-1 CASSQEVSALNYGYTF
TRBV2 CASSGGTGASNTIYF
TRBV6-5 CASSYSTAAYEQFF
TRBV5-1 CASSFAGLDNQPQHF
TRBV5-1 CASSYAGQTLYGYTF
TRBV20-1 CSAWDRDQPQHF
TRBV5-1 CASSPPRTNYGYTF
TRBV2 CASSAPAGSSYNEQFF
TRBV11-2 CASTPEGTSVGQLKTQYF
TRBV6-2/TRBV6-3 CASKREGSYEQYF
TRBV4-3 CASSQDPTSGGYNEQFF
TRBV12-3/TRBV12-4 CASSLVLRGEQYF
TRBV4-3 CASSQEAGGMTDTQYF
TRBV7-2 CASSLYRPPQETQYF
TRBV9 CASTRDRPGANVLTF
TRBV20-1 CSARWLAGVANTGELFF
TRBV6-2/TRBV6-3 CASSQQSGGGGDTQYF
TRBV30 CAWSVATNTEAFF
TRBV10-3 CAISGGASTDTQYF
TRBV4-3 CASSQSAGAYTGELFF